This T cell receptor (beta chain) was sequenced during a study of cytomegalovirus exposure and HLA in healthy donors. Findings of the study overall: The authors listed around 150 TCR beta chains as cytomegalovirus-associated. It was reported that TCR beta sequences correctly inferred the HLA-A and HLA-B alleles for most subjects. Earlier analysis looked at TCR beta V segments, and most were productive about 90% or about 30% of the time.

With regard to this clone: Its antigen is unknown.

Healthy individuals who donated bone marrow served as the donors. There are 16 residues in the CDR3. The ends lost 6 bases at V and 5 bases at J; junction bases unmatched: 13. Germline assignment: CDR1 MNHEY and CDR2 SMNVEV (reference sequence). 60 Vbeta and 13 Jbeta primers were used in PCR. Data came from immunoSEQ multiplex PCR; TCRdb stores just in-frame clones and leaves some out. The sample yields about 90,000 clones, nearly 80% seen once. The chain employs TRBV27 and TRBJ1-5, with TRBD1 matching over 7 bases. The clonotype was recovered from a woman between 40 and 55 years old in good health and CMV-seropositive. The sequenced sample consisted of PBMCs. This CDR3 reads CASREKGARRDQPQHF. The CDR3 bases are TGTGCCAGCAGAGAGAAGGGGGCGAGGAGAGATCAGCCCCAGCATTTT.